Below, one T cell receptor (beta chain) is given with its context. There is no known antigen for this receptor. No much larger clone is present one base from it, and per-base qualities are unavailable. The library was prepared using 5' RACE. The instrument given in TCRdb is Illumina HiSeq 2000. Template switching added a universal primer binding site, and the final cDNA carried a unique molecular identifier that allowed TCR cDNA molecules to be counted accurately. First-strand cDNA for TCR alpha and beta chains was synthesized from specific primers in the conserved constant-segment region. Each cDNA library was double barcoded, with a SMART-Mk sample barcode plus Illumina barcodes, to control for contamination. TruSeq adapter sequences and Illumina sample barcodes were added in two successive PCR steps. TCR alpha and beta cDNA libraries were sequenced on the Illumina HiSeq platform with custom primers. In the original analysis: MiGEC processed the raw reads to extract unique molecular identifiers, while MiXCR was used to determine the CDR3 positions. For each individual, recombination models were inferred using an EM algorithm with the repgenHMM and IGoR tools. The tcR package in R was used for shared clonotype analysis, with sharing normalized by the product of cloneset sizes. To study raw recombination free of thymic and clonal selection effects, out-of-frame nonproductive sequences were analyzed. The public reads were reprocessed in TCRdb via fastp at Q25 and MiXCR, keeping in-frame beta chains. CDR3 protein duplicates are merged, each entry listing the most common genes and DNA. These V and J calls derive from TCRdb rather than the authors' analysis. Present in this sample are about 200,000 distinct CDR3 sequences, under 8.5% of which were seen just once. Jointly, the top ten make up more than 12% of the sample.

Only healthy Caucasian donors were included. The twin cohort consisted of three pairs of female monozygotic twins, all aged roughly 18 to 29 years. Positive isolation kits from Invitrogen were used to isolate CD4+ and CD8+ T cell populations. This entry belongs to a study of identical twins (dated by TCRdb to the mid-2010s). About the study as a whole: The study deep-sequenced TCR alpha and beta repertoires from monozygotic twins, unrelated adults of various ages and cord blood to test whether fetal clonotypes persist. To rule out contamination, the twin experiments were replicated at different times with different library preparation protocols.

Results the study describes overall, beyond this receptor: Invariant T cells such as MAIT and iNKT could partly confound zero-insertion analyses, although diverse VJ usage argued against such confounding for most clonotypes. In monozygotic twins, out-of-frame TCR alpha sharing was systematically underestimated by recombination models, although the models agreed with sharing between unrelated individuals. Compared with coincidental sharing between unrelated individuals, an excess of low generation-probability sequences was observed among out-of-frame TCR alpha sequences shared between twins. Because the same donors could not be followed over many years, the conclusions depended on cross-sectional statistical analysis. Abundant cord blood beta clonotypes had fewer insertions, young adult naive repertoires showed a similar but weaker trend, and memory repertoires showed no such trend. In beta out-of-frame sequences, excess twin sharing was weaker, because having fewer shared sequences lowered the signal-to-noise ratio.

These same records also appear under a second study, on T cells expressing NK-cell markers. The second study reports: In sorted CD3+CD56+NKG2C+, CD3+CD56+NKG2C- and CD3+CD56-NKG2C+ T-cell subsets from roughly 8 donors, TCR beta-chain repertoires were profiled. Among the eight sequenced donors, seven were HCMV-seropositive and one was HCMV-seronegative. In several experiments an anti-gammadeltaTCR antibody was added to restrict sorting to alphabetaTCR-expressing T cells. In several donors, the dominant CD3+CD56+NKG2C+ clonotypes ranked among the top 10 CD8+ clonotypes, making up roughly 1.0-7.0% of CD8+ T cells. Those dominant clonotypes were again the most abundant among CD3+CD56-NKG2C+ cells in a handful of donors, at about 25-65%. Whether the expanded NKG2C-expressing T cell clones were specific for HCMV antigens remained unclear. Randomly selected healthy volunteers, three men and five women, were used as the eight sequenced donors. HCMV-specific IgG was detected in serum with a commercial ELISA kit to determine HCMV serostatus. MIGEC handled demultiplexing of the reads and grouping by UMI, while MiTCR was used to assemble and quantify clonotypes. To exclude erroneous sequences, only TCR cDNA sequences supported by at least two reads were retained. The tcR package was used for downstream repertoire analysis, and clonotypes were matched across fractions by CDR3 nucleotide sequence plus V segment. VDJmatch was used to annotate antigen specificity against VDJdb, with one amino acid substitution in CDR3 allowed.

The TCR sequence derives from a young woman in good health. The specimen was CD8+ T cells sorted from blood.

This receptor carries the CDR3 CASSWTSGDTDTQYF. The DNA reads as follows: TGTGCCAGCAGTTGGACTAGCGGGGACACAGATACGCAGTATTTT. The rearrangement combines TRBV6-5 with TRBJ2-3; 12 junctional bases match TRBD2. Measured from the cysteine to the phenylalanine, the CDR3 is 15 residues long. CDR3 DNA is the only sequence kept; it has 45 bases, read in frame from the first base. Trimming removed 4 bases from V and 2 bases from J; the gene matches leave 1 base unexplained. The germline V gene yields MNHEY for CDR1 and SVGAGI for CDR2.